This T cell receptor beta chain was observed in a study of CD8+ T cells in alopecia areata. Once RNA had been extracted, it was reverse transcribed into cDNA to act as the sequencing template. Assay: immunoSEQ multiplex PCR; the TCRdb copy retains only in-frame clones and omits some. The sample has about 140,000 clones; roughly four fifths are singletons. Study-wide results and caveats: It was lesional scalp, especially alopecia totalis/universalis, that showed higher clonality than normal scalp. In scalp, tofacitinib significantly decreased clonality and expanded CD8+ clones among the top 100.

The treatment is: oral pan-JAK inhibitor, 5-10 mg twice daily. Concerning this clone itself: Its antigen is unknown.

Trimming took 10 bases from V and 2 from J, leaving 18 bases between them. The CDR3 consists of 15 residues. The germline gives CDR1 SGHAT, CDR2 FQNNGV. V gene TRBV11-2 combines with J gene TRBJ2-1; D may correspond to TRBD1 or TRBD2 (6 bases each). The sequence was obtained from a human donor with alopecia areata. The sample was CD8+ T cells sorted from blood, taken at week 4, from a patient treated with tofacitinib. The CDR3 DNA reads TGTGCCACCCGGGGGCTGCGGACCACCTACAATGAGCAGTTCTTC. This codes for CATRGLRTTYNEQFF. The complete variable domain, with remaining parts taken from reference TRBV11-2 and TRBJ2-1, reads EAGVAQSPRYKIIEKRQSVAFWCNPISGHATLYWYQQILGQGPKLLIQFQNNGVVDDSQLPKDRFSAERLKGVDSTLKIQPAKLEDSAVYLCATRGLRTTYNEQFFGPGTRLTVL.